The rows below give T cell receptor beta chains drawn from one sample of a study of graft-versus-host responses after intestinal transplantation. These TCRs are of unknown antigen specificity. Using immunoSEQ multiplex PCR, the repertoire was profiled, and TCRdb retains in-frame clones only, with some absent. Of more than 95,000 clones listed, more than 85% were seen once; the top ten hold 0.7% to 0.9%. Material: unstimulated CD4+ T cells sorted from spleen or lymph node cells, obtained before intestinal transplant. The receptor source for this set is a human donor who received an intestinal transplant. CDR3s include the opening cysteine and the closing phenylalanine or tryptophan. Each record gives: J gene, clone size, D gene, V gene, CDR3 DNA, CDR3 protein. D genes are given only for firm matches. Rows may omit the clone size; those that give it use once, few, many or a size class.

TRBJ1-5	-	TRBD1	TRBV7-9	TGTGCCAGCAGCTTAGCCCAGGGGGGGACATATAGCAATCAGCCCCAGCATTTT	CASSLAQGGTYSNQPQHF
TRBJ1-2	-	-	TRBV11-2	TGTGCCAGCAGCTTAGTCCGGGGACCCCTTCTATCTGGCTACACCTTC	CASSLVRGPLLSGYTF
TRBJ2-4	-	-	TRBV30	TGTGCCTGGAGTGCCTGGGACTCCAAAAACATTCAGTACTTC	CAWSAWDSKNIQYF
TRBJ2-5	-	-	TRBV19	TGTGCCAGTAGTATCGGCCAGCTACAGGAGACCCAGTACTTC	CASSIGQLQETQYF
TRBJ1-2	-	-	TRBV9	TGTGCCAGCAGCGTAGGTCACAGGGAGGGATATGGCTACACCTTC	CASSVGHREGYGYTF
TRBJ1-1	-	-	TRBV20-1	TGCAGTGCTCCTTGGAACACTGAAGCTTTCTTT	CSAPWNTEAFF
TRBJ2-1	once	-	TRBV12-5	TGTGCTAGTGGTTTGGACTCGACTAGAGATGAGCAGTTCTTC	CASGLDSTRDEQFF
TRBJ2-3	once	-	TRBV19	TGTGCCAGTACCCCCTTGCCCAGGACCACAGATACGCAGTATTTT	CASTPLPRTTDTQYF
TRBJ2-6	-	-	TRBV19	TGTGCCAGTAACTATTTAGGGCGCTCTGGGGCCAACGTCCTGACTTTC	CASNYLGRSGANVLTF
TRBJ2-5	-	TRBD1	TRBV11-2	TGTGCCAGCAGCTTAGAGACAGGGGTGGGAGAGACCCAGTACTTC	CASSLETGVGETQYF
TRBJ2-6	-	-	TRBV10-3	TGTGCCATCAGTGAGTCAGAAGGGACAAGGGGACCTGGGGCCAACGTCCTGACTTTC	CAISESEGTRGPGANVLTF
TRBJ2-2	-	TRBD2	TRBV9	TGTGCCAGCAGCCCAAGGGGACTAGAGGGAGCCGTGGGGGAGCTGTTTTTT	CASSPRGLEGAVGELFF
TRBJ1-1	-	-	TRBV7-6	TGTGCCAGCAGCTTAGCGGGGGATACTGAAGCTTTCTTT	CASSLAGDTEAFF
TRBJ2-2	-	-	TRBV4-2	TGTGCCAGCAGCCAAGATTTGAGGACCACCGGGGAGCTGTTTTTT	CASSQDLRTTGELFF
TRBJ1-5	-	-	TRBV6-1	TGTGCCAGCAGTGAAGGTCAGGGTTTGCAGCCCCAGCATTTT	CASSEGQGLQPQHF
TRBJ1-3	-	-	TRBV5-1	TGCGCCAGCAGCCCCGAAGGGAGCTCTGGAAACACCATATATTTT	CASSPEGSSGNTIYF
TRBJ2-1	-	TRBD2	TRBV11-3	TGTGCCAGCAGCTTGGAAGCGGGAGTAATCAATGAGCAGTTCTTC	CASSLEAGVINEQFF
TRBJ1-6	-	-	TRBV5-1	TGCGCCAGCAGCTTAGGTGATAGCTCCTATAATTCACCCCTCCACTTT	CASSLGDSSYNSPLHF
TRBJ2-1	-	TRBD2	TRBV5-4	TGTGCCAGCAGCGGGACTAGCGCCTACAATGAGCAGTTCTTC	CASSGTSAYNEQFF
TRBJ2-7	few	TRBD2	TRBV2	TGTGCCAGCAGTGAAGTGATAAGGACGGGGGGCTCCTACGAGCAGTACTTC	CASSEVIRTGGSYEQYF
TRBJ2-3	-	TRBD2	TRBV7-9	TGTGCCAGCAGCTTAAGCGGGAGTAGTGCAGATACGCAGTATTTT	CASSLSGSSADTQYF
TRBJ2-2	-	-	TRBV6-5	TGTGCCAGCAGTTACCGAGGGCGATTGGGCACCGGGGAGCTGTTTTTT	CASSYRGRLGTGELFF
TRBJ2-3	-	TRBD1	TRBV19	TGTGCCAGTAGTATAAGGGGACAGGGGGCAGATACGCAGTATTTT	CASSIRGQGADTQYF
TRBJ1-2	-	TRBD1	TRBV11-2	TGTGCCAGCAGCTTAGATTCCCGGACAGGGGGCTTACGGGGCTACACCTTC	CASSLDSRTGGLRGYTF
TRBJ1-3	-	-	TRBV4-1	TGCGCCAGCCGTAGTGGGACGGGGAGAGACACCATATATTTT	CASRSGTGRDTIYF
TRBJ1-4	-	TRBD1	TRBV5-5	TGTGCCAGCAGCTTTCCCCTGCGGGACAGGGGCGAAAAACTGTTTTTT	CASSFPLRDRGEKLFF
TRBJ2-3	-	TRBD2	TRBV10-2	TGCGCCAGCAGTGGGACTAGCGGGGATGGTGGTAGAGTGGGAGATACGCAGTATTTT	CASSGTSGDGGRVGDTQYF
TRBJ2-7	-	-	TRBV6-5	TGTGCCAGCAGTGTACGGACGGGAACTGCGCAGTACTTC	CASSVRTGTAQYF
TRBJ2-7	-	TRBD2	TRBV4-2	TGTGCCAGCAGCCAGGAGACTAGCGGTTCGGGTGAGCAGTACTTC	CASSQETSGSGEQYF
TRBJ1-1	-	-	TRBV19	TGTGCCAGTAGCGGCCCGAGGGGAGAAGCTTTCTTT	CASSGPRGEAFF
TRBJ1-5	-	-	TRBV6-6	TGTGCCAGCAGTTACTCGGGGGTTAGCAATCAGCCCCAGCATTTT	CASSYSGVSNQPQHF
TRBJ1-5	-	TRBD1	TRBV29-1	TGCAGCGTTGGAGAACAGGGGTTTAGGCCCCAGCATTTT	CSVGEQGFRPQHF
TRBJ2-7	-	-	TRBV7-7	TGTGCCAGCAGCAAGGATACCACCTACGAGCAGTACTTC	CASSKDTTYEQYF
TRBJ1-2	-	-	TRBV23-1	TGCGCCAGCAGTCCAGCAGCGAGGCGAAGGGCTTATGGCTACACCTTC	CASSPAARRRAYGYTF
TRBJ2-7	-	-	TRBV18	TGTGCCAGCTCACCACTCGGCCAGGTCGACGAGCAGTACTTC	CASSPLGQVDEQYF
TRBJ2-1	few	-	TRBV27	TGTGCCAGCAGTTTGTACAGTAGCGCCTACAATGAGCAGTTCTTC	CASSLYSSAYNEQFF
TRBJ1-2	-	-	TRBV19	TGTGCCAGTAGGGAAGGGTGGACAGATTATGGCTACACCTTC	CASREGWTDYGYTF
TRBJ1-2	-	-	TRBV6-5	TGTGCCAGCAGTTACTCGAATCTCTTCGGTGGCTACACCTTC	CASSYSNLFGGYTF
TRBJ2-3	-	-	TRBV5-1	TGCGCCAGCAGCTTGACGGTCGCAGATACGCAGTATTTT	CASSLTVADTQYF
TRBJ2-2	once	TRBD1	TRBV27	TGTGCCAGCACTCCGACAGGGCCGAACACCGGGGAGCTGTTTTTT	CASTPTGPNTGELFF
TRBJ2-4	-	TRBD1	TRBV28	TGTGCCAGCAGCCCCTCGGGGACAGGGACCCTAGCCAAAAACATTCAGTACTTC	CASSPSGTGTLAKNIQYF
TRBJ1-1	once	-	TRBV20-1	TGCAGTGCTCGAATGAACACTGAAGCTTTCTTT	CSARMNTEAFF
TRBJ1-2	-	-	TRBV5-1	TGCGCCAGCAGTATGTCTGTGAACTATGGCTACACCTTC	CASSMSVNYGYTF
TRBJ2-5	-	TRBD1	TRBV4-1	TGCGCCAGCAGCCAGGACAGGGGTCGAGAGACCCAGTACTTC	CASSQDRGRETQYF
TRBJ1-6	-	-	TRBV18	TGTGCCAGCTCACCAGGGGGCGCGTATAATTCACCCCTCCACTTT	CASSPGGAYNSPLHF